This T cell receptor beta chain appears in the sequencing data of a study of PD-1 blockade in classical Hodgkin lymphoma. This clone was observed once. Germline lookup yields CDR1 MNHEY and CDR2 SVGAGI. The V end was cut by 6 bases, the J end by 5 bases, with 14 bases between. CDR3 size: 14 residues. Measured with immunoSEQ multiplex PCR; TCRdb has only the in-frame clones, and not every one. The table lists tens of thousands of clones, roughly nine tenths of them singletons. Time point: newly diagnosed, previously untreated cHL patient sample. Negative magnetic selection isolated CD4+ T cells from thawed PBMCs.

Sample: CD4+ T cells from blood. The chain links TRBV6-5 to TRBJ1-5; tentative D call: TRBD1 (5 bases). The receptor was derived from a human donor with classical Hodgkin lymphoma. Here the CDR3 reads CASSSIRGDQPQHF. The CDR3 coding sequence is TGTGCCAGCAGCAGTATTCGGGGGGATCAGCCCCAGCATTTT.